The clone carrying this T cell receptor beta chain occurred once. Germline CDR1 and CDR2: LGHNA and YSLEER. The CDR3 runs 16 residues. V trimming: 1 base; J trimming: 7 bases; junction bases outside the gene matches: 7. The data stem from a study of blood T cell repertoires in COVID-19. At the level of the study: T cells, B-cell-depleted T cells, or PBMCs provided the cDNA or gDNA that served as material.

Profiled with immunoSEQ multiplex PCR; TCRdb holds only in-frame clones, not every one. Of tens of thousands of clones listed, approximately 79% were seen once; the top ten hold 3.9%. This TCR came from an older man with COVID-19, enrolled during active disease. Sequencing was performed on peripheral blood. The chain joins TRBV4-3 to TRBJ1-4; 9 nucleotides match TRBD1. CDR3 sequence reads: CASSQGSGTGTEKLFF. DNA of the CDR3: TGCGCCAGCAGCCAAGGAAGTGGGACAGGGACTGAAAAACTGTTTTTT.